This passage covers 27 T cell receptor beta chains from one sample sequenced in a study of blood T cell repertoires in COVID-19. Clones were sequenced by immunoSEQ multiplex PCR, and TCRdb holds only the in-frame ones, with some missing. The table includes hundreds of thousands of clones, 70% to 90% detected once. Sequencing was done on a sample of peripheral blood. These receptors came from a man aged 18 to 29 with active or convalescent COVID-19.

This rearrangement joins TRBV7-2 to TRBJ2-1; TRBD2 matches at 14 bases. Trimming removed 5 bases from V and 9 bases from J; junction bases left unmatched: 12. This CDR3 is built from 17 residues. Germline V gives CDR1 SGHTA, CDR2 FQGNSA. The CDR3: CASSPQTSGREGGEQFF. The CDR3 DNA reads TGTGCCAGCAGCCCACAGACTAGCGGGAGGGAGGGAGGTGAGCAGTTCTTC.

J is TRBJ2-5 and V is TRBV27; weak D call: TRBD2 (5 bases). The V end lost 3 bases, the J end lost 6 bases, and 11 bases lay between the germline ends. CDR1 and CDR2 from the germline V gene are MNHEY and SMNVEV (reference sequence). CDR3 length equals 13 residues. The CDR3 region is CASSFRGKQTQYF. CDR3 bases: TGTGCCAGCAGTTTTCGGGGAAAACAGACCCAGTACTTC.

As to this clone: One end of the junction is discordant with germline, which a read error may explain. In DNA, the CDR3 is TGTGCCAGCAGCTTAGATTGGAGGTTGGAGCCGTACTTC. Its protein product is CASSLDWRLEPYF. The V call is TRBV11-2, the J call TRBJ2-7; D is possibly TRBD2 (5 bases). The CDR3 totals 13 residues. Germline assignment: CDR1 SGHAT and CDR2 FQNNGV.

This rearrangement joins TRBV7-9 to TRBJ2-1; 13 bases align to TRBD2. Trimming removed 5 bases from V and 6 bases from J; junction bases left unmatched: 4. CDR3 size: 15 residues. CDR1 SEHNR and CDR2 FQNEAQ come from the germline V gene (reference sequence). The CDR3 protein is CASSQTSGGANEQFF. CDR3 nucleotide sequence: TGTGCCAGCAGCCAAACTAGCGGGGGGGCCAATGAGCAGTTCTTC.

The chain is built from TRBV10-3 and TRBJ2-1; 9 bases are shared with TRBD2. The germline V gene has CDR1 ENHRY and CDR2 SYGVKD. The CDR3 is 15 residues long. After removal of 6 bases from V and 5 bases from J, the junction contained 8 bases not matched to a gene. CDR3 sequence: CAIRETSGSNNEQFF. The DNA for the CDR3 is TGTGCCATCAGAGAAACTAGCGGGTCTAACAATGAGCAGTTCTTC.

The genes are TRBV7-9 and TRBJ2-3; maybe TRBD2 (6 bases). Trimming pared 9 bases from V and 0 bases from J, leaving 13 bases between. Germline CDR1 reads SEHNR; CDR2 reads FQNEAQ (reference sequence). This CDR3 spans 14 amino acids. The CDR3 DNA reads TGTGCCAGTGGTCCCCGGGGGAGCACAGATACGCAGTATTTT. This codes for CASGPRGSTDTQYF.

This clone was found a few times. The J gene is TRBJ2-2, the V gene TRBV10-1; TRBD2 matches at 8 bases. CDR1 is WNHNN and CDR2 is SYGVQD in the germline V gene (reference sequence). This CDR3 is 15 amino acids long. V lost 6 bases and J lost 5; bases outside the gene matches: 8. CDR3 amino acids: CASSELAGLTGELFF. The CDR3 nucleotides are TGCGCCAGCAGCGAGCTAGCGGGCCTTACCGGGGAGCTGTTTTTT.

Remarks on this clone: Different DNA sequences within this sample yield the same CDR3. V is TRBV29-1 and J is TRBJ2-7, with 8 bases lining up with TRBD1. The length of the CDR3 is 11 residues. The V and J ends lost 6 bases and 3 bases, in that order; junction bases with no gene match: 1. Germline values: CDR1 SQVTM, CDR2 ANQGSEA. The CDR3 DNA follows: TGCAGCGTAGACAGGGGCTACGAGCAGTACTTC. Translation gives CSVDRGYEQYF.

This clone was observed once. This chain uses TRBV6-5 with TRBJ1-6, with 7 bases identical to TRBD1. CDR1 is MNHEY, CDR2 SVGAGI, per germline. The junction had 5 bases not matched to a gene; V was cut back by 8 bases and J by 7 bases. The CDR3 has 13 amino acids. CDR3 coding DNA: TGTGCCAGCGGGGACAGTAGGAATTCACCCCTCCACTTT. This gives the protein CASGDSRNSPLHF.

The rearrangement uses TRBV7-2 and TRBJ2-3, with 8 bases aligning to TRBD2. Per the germline V gene, CDR1 is SGHTA and CDR2 is FQGNSA. V dropped 5 bases and J dropped 1; count of bases not matched to a gene: 11. This CDR3 has 17 amino acids. CDR3 DNA: TGTGCCAGCAGCGAGAGACTAGCGTTGATTCGCACAGATACGCAGTATTTT. Translated: CASSERLALIRTDTQYF.

The CDR3, as DNA: TGTGCCAGTACGGAGAATCCTGGAAACACCATATATTTT. It specifies CASTENPGNTIYF. The V and J genes are TRBV19 and TRBJ1-3, with D hard to call. The germline CDR1 and CDR2 sequences are LNHDA and SQIVND (reference sequence). Trimming shortened V by 7 bases and J by 2 bases, and 9 bases separated the two germline ends. The CDR3 has 13 residues.

In its sample, this clone was seen once. The chain uses TRBV6-2 or TRBV6-3 and TRBJ1-5; D is possibly TRBD1 (5 bases). Germline CDR1 reads MNHEY; CDR2 reads SVGEGT. Trimming cost V 7 bases and J 5 bases, with 12 bases left between them. The CDR3 is 13 amino acids. CDR3 DNA: TGTGCCAGCACCCCCTGGGGGGATCAGCCCCAGCATTTT. As protein: CASTPWGDQPQHF.

This clone was picked up a small number of times. The rearrangement links TRBV9 to TRBJ2-1, with D possibly matching TRBD2 (6 bases). V lost 4 bases and J lost 10, with 12 bases in between. Germline V CDR1 and CDR2: SGDLS, YYNGEE. This CDR3 is 12 amino acids long. CDR3 sequence (DNA): TGTGCCAGCAGCCCCCCCGCGGGGGAGCAGTTCTTC. Amino acid sequence: CASSPPAGEQFF.

V gene TRBV3-1 (or the pseudogene TRBV3-2) combines with J gene TRBJ2-7, with TRBD2 matching 11 bases. CDR1 and CDR2 from the germline V gene are LGHDT and YNNKEL (reference sequence). The CDR3 is 14 residues long. Trimming took 6 bases from V and 6 from J; bases not matched to a gene: 7. This CDR3 is CASRQGLAVSEQYF. The CDR3 DNA follows: TGTGCCAGCAGACAGGGACTAGCGGTAAGCGAGCAGTACTTC.

The V and J genes are TRBV7-2 and TRBJ2-3; 7 bases map to TRBD1. CDR3 length equals 15 residues. The trim removed 6 bases at V and 1 base at J, leaving 7 bases unmatched. Germline V gene data show CDR1 as SGHTA and CDR2 as FQGNSA. The CDR3 bases are TGTGCCAGCAGGCCAGGGGGAATTGGCACAGATACGCAGTATTTT. It is translated as CASRPGGIGTDTQYF.

The rearrangement uses TRBV29-1 and TRBJ1-2; a weak D match, TRBD1 (5 bases). CDR1 SQVTM and CDR2 ANQGSEA come from the germline V gene. V was cut by 6 bases and J by 4 bases, with 15 bases left in between. The CDR3 is 13 residues long. CDR3 in amino acids: CSVRQLGLYGYTF. CDR3 nucleotides: TGCAGCGTCCGACAGTTGGGCCTCTATGGCTACACCTTC.

The chain has TRBV19 and TRBJ2-5; maybe TRBD2 (7 bases). CDR3 length equals 13 residues. Trimming removed 6 bases at V and 7 bases at J, with 15 bases between. Germline CDR1 LNHDA, CDR2 SQIVND (reference sequence). The CDR3 DNA follows: TGTGCCAGTAGGTCGGCGGGGGCAAGGACCCAGTACTTC. Amino acids: CASRSAGARTQYF.

The CDR3 nucleotides are TGTGCCAGCAGCCCCCTAGGGCGGGAGAACCTATACGAGCAGTACTTC. Translating gives CASSPLGRENLYEQYF. V usage is TRBV7-6 and J usage is TRBJ2-7; 7 bases map to TRBD2. Trimming removed 5 bases from V and 4 bases from J; junction bases left unmatched: 14. The CDR3 runs 16 residues. Germline V gene lookup returns CDR1 SGHVS and CDR2 FNYEAQ.

V usage is TRBV19 and J usage is TRBJ1-2; tentatively, D is TRBD1 (5 bases). This CDR3 comprises 14 residues. Looked up from germline, CDR1 is LNHDA and CDR2 is SQIVND (reference sequence). V was trimmed by 3 bases and J by 5 bases, leaving 13 bases between them. CDR3 amino acids: CASSMAGGEYGYTF. CDR3 bases: TGTGCCAGTAGTATGGCGGGGGGGGAGTATGGCTACACCTTC. Together with reference TRBV19 and TRBJ1-2, the CDR3 gives the full variable domain: DGGITQSPKYLFRKEGQNVTLSCEQNLNHDAMYWYRQDPGQGLRLIYYSQIVNDFQKGDIAEGYSVSREKKESFPLTVTSAQKNPTAFYLCASSMAGGEYGYTFGSGTRLTVV.

The genes are TRBV4-1 and TRBJ2-7; 8 nucleotides line up with TRBD1. After removal of 1 base from V and 4 bases from J, the junction contained 3 bases not matched to a gene. The CDR3 has 14 residues. Germline-derived CDR1 and CDR2 are MGHRA and YSYEKL. The chain's CDR3 is CASSQAGTGYEQYF. The CDR3 nucleotides are TGCGCCAGCAGCCAAGCGGGGACAGGTTACGAGCAGTACTTC.

The gene calls are TRBV10-1 and TRBJ2-2; D unclear. The CDR3 covers 13 residues. Germline CDR1 WNHNN, CDR2 SYGVQD (reference sequence). Trimming took 3 bases from V and 4 from J, leaving 6 bases between them. The DNA of the CDR3 is TGCGCCAGCAGTGAACTACCCACCGGGGAGCTGTTTTTT. It codes for CASSELPTGELFF.

The genes are TRBV7-9 and TRBJ2-7; 10 positions match TRBD1. J was trimmed by 1 base and V by 1 base; bases with no gene match: 1. Germline CDR1 and CDR2: SEHNR and FQNEAQ (reference sequence). The CDR3 extends over 15 amino acids. Here the CDR3 reads CASSLGDRGSYEQYF. The CDR3, as DNA: TGTGCCAGCAGCTTAGGGGACAGGGGATCCTACGAGCAGTACTTC.

A remark on this clone: The sample holds other DNA sequences that translate to the same CDR3. The chain combines TRBV7-3 with TRBJ1-3, with TRBD1 matching over 9 bases. This CDR3 comprises 15 residues. V lost 6 bases, J lost 0 bases, and 3 bases stayed unmatched. Per germline, CDR1 SGHTA and CDR2 FQGTGA. This chain's CDR3 is CASSVTGGSGNTIYF. The CDR3, as DNA: TGTGCCAGCAGTGTGACAGGGGGCTCTGGAAACACCATATATTTT. The full variable domain, its missing parts supplied by reference TRBV7-3 and TRBJ1-3, is GAGVSQTPSNKVTEKGKYVELRCDPISGHTALYWYRQSLGQGPEFLIYFQGTGAADDSGLPNDRFFAVRPEGSVSTLKIQRTERGDSAVYLCASSVTGGSGNTIYFGEGSWLTVV.

The rearrangement links TRBV19 to TRBJ1-1; D call uncertain. The V end lost 6 bases, the J end lost 0 bases, and 8 bases lay between the germline ends. Looked up from germline, CDR1 is LNHDA and CDR2 is SQIVND (reference sequence). The CDR3 is 13 residues long. The DNA of the CDR3 is TGTGCCAGTAGCGACACCTTGAACACTGAAGCTTTCTTT. Protein product: CASSDTLNTEAFF.

The genes are TRBV2 and TRBJ1-6; D gene ambiguous. The CDR3 spans 13 residues. Per germline, CDR1 SNHLY and CDR2 FYNNEI. Trimming removed 3 bases at V and 10 bases at J, with 10 bases between. The CDR3 bases are TGTGCCAGCAGTGACGAGGGCGGATCACCCCTCCACTTT. Translation: CASSDEGGSPLHF.

V gene TRBV2 combines with J gene TRBJ1-2; D is unclear. Germline V gene data show CDR1 as SNHLY and CDR2 as FYNNEI. V lost 6 bases and J lost 5, with 13 bases in between. The CDR3 runs to 13 residues. The CDR3: CASRGRRHYGYTF. CDR3 nucleotide sequence: TGTGCCAGCAGGGGCAGAAGACATTATGGCTACACCTTC.

V is TRBV5-6 and J is TRBJ1-5; the match to TRBD1 covers 8 bases. The CDR3 length is 15 residues. Germline V CDR1 and CDR2: SGHDT, YYEEEE. J lost 1 base, V lost 5 bases, and 5 bases had no gene match. The CDR3 loop is CASSAGGMSNQPQHF. In DNA, the CDR3 is TGTGCCAGCAGTGCAGGGGGCATGAGCAATCAGCCCCAGCATTTT.